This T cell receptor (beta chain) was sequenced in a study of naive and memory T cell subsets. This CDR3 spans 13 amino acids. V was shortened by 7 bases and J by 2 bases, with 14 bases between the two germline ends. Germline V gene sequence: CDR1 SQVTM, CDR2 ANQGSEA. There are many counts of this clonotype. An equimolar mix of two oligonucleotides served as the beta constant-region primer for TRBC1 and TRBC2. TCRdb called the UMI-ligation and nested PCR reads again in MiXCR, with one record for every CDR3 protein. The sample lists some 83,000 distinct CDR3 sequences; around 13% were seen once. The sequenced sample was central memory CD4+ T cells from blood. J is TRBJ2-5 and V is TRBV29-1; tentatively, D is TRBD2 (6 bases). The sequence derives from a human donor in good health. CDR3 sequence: CSAGGAQQETQYF. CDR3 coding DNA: TGCAGCGCGGGCGGGGCACAACAAGAGACCCAGTACTTC. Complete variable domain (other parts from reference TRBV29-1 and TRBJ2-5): SAVISQKPSRDICQRGTSLTIQCQVDSQVTMMFWYRQQPGQSLTLIATANQGSEATYESGFVIDKFPISRPNLTFSTLTVSNMSPEDSSIYLCSAGGAQQETQYFGPGTRLLVL.